The T cell receptor beta chain described here comes from a study of T cell responses to AZD1222 COVID-19 vaccine. The germline V gene encodes CDR1 MDHEN and CDR2 SYDVKM. This CDR3 has 13 residues. The protocol was immunoSEQ multiplex PCR, while the TCRdb copy is restricted to in-frame clones and leaves out a portion. The data show 150,000 or so clones, with 80% to 95% seen just once and about 3.7% held by the top ten. The rearrangement uses TRBV28 and TRBJ2-3; D possibly matches TRBD1 or TRBD2 (6 bases each). The receptor comes from an adult who received the AZD1222 COVID-19 vaccine. The sequences come from peripheral blood, collected 28 days after the second AZD1222 dose. CDR3: CACVGGAPDTQYF. In nucleotides, the CDR3 is TGTGCTTGCGTGGGGGGCGCCCCGGATACGCAGTATTTT. The full variable domain, its missing parts supplied by reference TRBV28 and TRBJ2-3, is DVKVTQSSRYLVKRTGEKVFLECVQDMDHENMFWYRQDPGLGLRLIYFSYDVKMKEKGDIPEGYSVSREKKERFSLILESASTNQTSMYLCACVGGAPDTQYFGPGTRLTVL.